Sequencing of this T cell receptor beta chain was carried out in a study of blood T cell repertoires in COVID-19. On the study more broadly: COVID-19 samples, acute and convalescent, were from the United States, Italy and Spain. T cells, B-cell-depleted T cells, or PBMCs supplied cDNA or gDNA.

The CDR3 is 14 amino acids. CDR1 and CDR2 from the germline V gene are SGHAT and FQNNGV. Of note for this clone: At one of its ends the junction is not consistent with the germline gene, which may arise from a read error.

Sequencing used immunoSEQ multiplex PCR; TCRdb keeps in-frame clones, though not all of them. The sample includes about 51,000 clones, roughly 80% seen only once; the top ten take 2.5% to 3%. The sample consisted of peripheral blood. This receptor was obtained from a man in his fifties or sixties with acute or convalescent COVID-19. J is TRBJ2-1 and V is TRBV11-2, with TRBD1 identical over 10 bases. The CDR3, as DNA: TGTGCCAGTAGCTTACTTGGACAGGGGGGCGAGCAGTTCTTC. Protein product: CASSLLGQGGEQFF.